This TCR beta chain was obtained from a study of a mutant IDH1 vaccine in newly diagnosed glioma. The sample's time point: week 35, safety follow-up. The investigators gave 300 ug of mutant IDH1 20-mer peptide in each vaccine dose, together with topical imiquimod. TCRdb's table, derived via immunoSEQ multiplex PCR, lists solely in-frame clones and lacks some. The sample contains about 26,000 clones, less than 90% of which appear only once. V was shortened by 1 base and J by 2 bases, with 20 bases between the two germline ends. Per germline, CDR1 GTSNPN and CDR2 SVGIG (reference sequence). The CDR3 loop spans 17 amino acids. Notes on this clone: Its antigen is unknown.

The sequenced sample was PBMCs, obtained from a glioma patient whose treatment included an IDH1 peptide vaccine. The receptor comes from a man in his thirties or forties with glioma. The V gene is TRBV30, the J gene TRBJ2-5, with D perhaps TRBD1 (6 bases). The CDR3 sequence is CAWSEGSTLQGQETQYF. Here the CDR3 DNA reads TGTGCCTGGAGTGAAGGTTCTACGCTACAGGGTCAAGAGACCCAGTACTTC.